These T cell receptor beta chains were read from a single sample in a study of blood T cells in healthy people across ages. One entry per CDR3 protein results from TCRdb running MiXCR on the 5' RACE reads. The sample includes around 900,000 distinct CDR3 sequences, about 28% of them seen just once. Sequenced: blood. These receptor sequences come from a woman older than 75 in good health. Both conserved end residues are trimmed from each CDR3.

TRBV20-1	TRBJ2-7	SAKTGAGSSYEQY
TRBV30	TRBJ2-7	ASRVLPTYEQY
TRBV5-1	TRBJ2-5	ASSLDSLGETQY
TRBV20-1	TRBJ1-2	GAQTGDGYT
TRBV10-3	TRBJ1-2	AISVGDNYGYT
TRBV5-8	TRBJ2-7	ASRRGQAVSYEQY
TRBV4-3	TRBJ2-3	ASSQDRLSTDTQY
TRBV27	TRBJ2-7	ASSLSMTRGRPYEQY
TRBV7-2	TRBJ1-2	ASSLVLQGGYT
TRBV20-1	TRBJ2-2	SARKTENTGELF
TRBV18	TRBJ1-1	ASSPWGLNTEAF
TRBV25-1	TRBJ2-3	ATRWAGGLGTQY